This TCR beta chain originates from a study of vaccination and CD4 T cells after COVID-19. This CDR3 is built from 14 residues. V lost 7 bases to trimming and J lost 0 bases, with 13 bases between them. The V gene's germline CDR1 is SNHLY and CDR2 FYNNEI. One entry per CDR3 protein, called by TCRdb with MiXCR from the PCR reads. The sample consists of about 15,000 distinct CDR3 sequences, 65% to 70% of them appearing once. This chain connects TRBV2 to TRBJ2-7, with no clear D. This sequence was found in a human donor who had recovered from COVID-19. The specimen was CD4+ T cells from blood, collected after SARS-CoV-2 vaccination. The CDR3 region is CASTSGLGSYEQYF. In DNA form, the CDR3 reads TGTGCCAGCACCTCCGGGCTGGGCTCCTACGAGCAGTACTTC.